The clone carrying this TCR beta chain was observed a few times. No antigen is known for it. Libraries of TCR beta came from quantitative 5'-RACE with molecular barcodes. A single record per CDR3 protein comes from TCRdb applying MiXCR to the 5' RACE reads. The sample shows about 480,000 distinct CDR3 sequences, 17% of them seen only once. These data originate in a study of CD8 T cells in ankylosing spondylitis. Findings and caveats of the study: The study identified a TCR beta motif of several highly homologous variants that appeared characteristic of ankylosing spondylitis blood. Several of the motif variants were reported before in synovial fluid and blood from reactive arthritis.

The CDR3 has 14 residues. Trimming stripped 4 bases from V and 2 bases from J, with 12 bases between. Germline CDR1 and CDR2: DFQATT and SNEGSKA (reference sequence). The TCR was taken from a male donor with ankylosing spondylitis. The J gene is TRBJ1-5, the V gene TRBV20-1, with D possibly TRBD1 on 6 matching bases. Sequences were obtained from blood, either unsorted or a sorted T cell fraction (not recorded which). As DNA, the CDR3 is TGCAGTGCTACAGGGGTGGAGGGCAATCAGCCCCAGCATTTT. It translates to CSATGVEGNQPQHF.